The sequence of this TCR beta chain was determined in a study of blood T cell repertoires in COVID-19. Study information: The United States, Italy and Spain provided the acute and convalescent COVID-19 samples.

This clone is a singleton in its sample. V was clipped by 2 bases and J by 1 base, with 8 bases between them. Germline V CDR1 and CDR2: MNHEY, SVGEGT. This CDR3 is built from 14 residues. Profiling relied on immunoSEQ multiplex PCR, and the TCRdb table lists in-frame clones only, not all of them. The table shows 100,000 to 150,000 clones, with just under 80% occurring only once. The source material was peripheral blood. This chain connects TRBV6-2 or TRBV6-3 to TRBJ2-5, with a tentative D call TRBD2 (7 bases). The receptor comes from a human donor in a cohort sampled during active COVID-19. The CDR3 DNA follows: TGTGCCAGCAGTTACGCGGGGGCCCAAGAGACCCAGTACTTC. Its protein product is CASSYAGAQETQYF.